These T cell receptor beta chains were read from a single sample in a study of OX40 agonist ivuxolimab in advanced cancers. Assay used: immunoSEQ multiplex PCR; TCRdb lists only in-frame clones, some missing. The data hold 70,000 to 95,000 clones, with more than 75% observed a single time. The specimen was CD4+ or CD8+ T cells sorted from blood, collected in a trial of the OX40 agonist ivuxolimab. The source of these receptors is an adult with an advanced solid tumor such as melanoma, head and neck, liver or kidney cancer. The CDR3 runs from the conserved cysteine through the conserved F or W. D genes are given only for firm matches. Only part of the rows carry a size: once, few, many, or a class if the clone is expanded.

clone size	D gene	V gene	J gene	CDR3 DNA	CDR3 protein
-	-	TRBV7-2	TRBJ1-2	TGTGCCAGCAGCTTAGGTGTCAGTTCTAACTATGGCTACACCTTC	CASSLGVSSNYGYTF
-	-	TRBV6-1	TRBJ2-5	TGTGCCAGCAGTGAATCTCCCCCAGGGAGCCAAGAGACCCAGTACTTC	CASSESPPGSQETQYF
-	-	TRBV6-5	TRBJ2-7	TGTGCCAGCAGAGACGTGGGTTCGAGCCGGGAGCAGTACTTC	CASRDVGSSREQYF
-	-	TRBV2	TRBJ2-5	TGTGCCAGCAGTGAAGAAGCGGTCATTCAAGAGACCCAGTACTTC	CASSEEAVIQETQYF
-	-	TRBV6-6	TRBJ1-5	TGTGCCAGCAGTTACGTGGCAGGGGCAAATCAGCCCCAGCATTTT	CASSYVAGANQPQHF
-	-	TRBV4-3	TRBJ2-3	TGCGCCAGCAGCCAAGGAGAAGAGCTCACAGATACGCAGTATTTT	CASSQGEELTDTQYF
-	-	TRBV27	TRBJ1-5	TGTGCCAGCAGACAGGGACAATTGCATCAGCCCCAGCATTTT	CASRQGQLHQPQHF
once	-	TRBV29-1	TRBJ1-4	TGCAGCGTCGTACAGGGCGGCAATGAAAAACTGTTTTTT	CSVVQGGNEKLFF
-	-	TRBV7-9	TRBJ2-7	TGTGCCAGCAGCTTAGCGGGAGTAACCTACGAGCAGTACTTC	CASSLAGVTYEQYF
-	-	TRBV7-2	TRBJ1-2	TGTGCCAGCAGCGCGCTCTCCTATGGCTACACCTTC	CASSALSYGYTF
-	-	TRBV5-5	TRBJ1-2	TGTGCCAGCGCCGCCCTAGACTATGGCTACACCTTC	CASAALDYGYTF
-	-	TRBV2	TRBJ2-1	TGTGCCAGCAGCCTAACGGGGAACAATGAGCAGTTCTTC	CASSLTGNNEQFF
-	TRBD2	TRBV10-2	TRBJ2-3	TGCGCCAGCAGTGAGTCGGCGGGAGGGCAAGATACGCAGTATTTT	CASSESAGGQDTQYF
-	-	TRBV30	TRBJ1-1	TGTGCCTGGGCGAGGAACCGGAACACTGAAGCTTTCTTT	CAWARNRNTEAFF
-	-	TRBV29-1	TRBJ2-1	TGCAGCGTTGAAGAGCATCGAAAGCTACTCTACAATGAGCAGTTCTTC	CSVEEHRKLLYNEQFF
-	-	TRBV5-4	TRBJ2-2	TGTGCCAGCAGCTTGGCCGGTCGTTCCGGCGGGGAGCTGTTTTTT	CASSLAGRSGGELFF
-	-	TRBV7-9	TRBJ2-7	TGTGCCAGCAGCTCAGACAGGAGGCAGTACTTC	CASSSDRRQYF
-	TRBD1	TRBV13	TRBJ2-7	TGTGCCAGCAGCACCCGACAGGGTAGGGACTACGAGCAGTACTTC	CASSTRQGRDYEQYF
-	-	TRBV5-4	TRBJ1-1	TGTGCCAGCAGCTTGGCAGAGAACACTGAAGCTTTCTTT	CASSLAENTEAFF
few	-	TRBV9	TRBJ2-5	TGTGCCAGCAGCCTCCGGGACTTCCAAGAGACCCAGTACTTC	CASSLRDFQETQYF
-	TRBD1	TRBV2	TRBJ1-1	TGTGCCAGCAGTATGCTACAGGGGCAGTCTGAAGCTTTCTTT	CASSMLQGQSEAFF
-	TRBD2	TRBV5-1	TRBJ2-3	TGCGCCAGCAGCTTGCCCTTAGCGGGCAGCACAGATACGCAGTATTTT	CASSLPLAGSTDTQYF
-	-	TRBV5-1	TRBJ2-6	TGCGCCAGCAGCTTGGAGGCCAACGTCCTGACTTTC	CASSLEANVLTF
-	TRBD2	TRBV19	TRBJ2-6	TGTGCCTCAAAAAGCGGGAGCTCTGGGGCCAACGTCCTGACTTTC	CASKSGSSGANVLTF
-	-	TRBV11-2	TRBJ1-2	TGTGCCAGCAGCTTATATGAACAGAATTGGTTATCCACCTTC	CASSLYEQNWLSTF
-	-	TRBV7-9	TRBJ2-3	TGTGCCAGCAGCGTATATGGTGGAGATACGCAGTATTTT	CASSVYGGDTQYF
-	-	TRBV7-9	TRBJ2-5	TGTGCCAGCAGCTTAAAATCAGGAGCGGAGACCCAGTACTTC	CASSLKSGAETQYF
once	-	TRBV19	TRBJ1-2	TGTGCCAGTAGTCCGGGGGTTTCCTATGGCTACACCTTC	CASSPGVSYGYTF
-	TRBD2	TRBV7-9	TRBJ2-1	TGTGCCAGCAGCCCCAACCGTGGACTAGCGGGAGACTTATACAATGAGCAGTTCTTC	CASSPNRGLAGDLYNEQFF
-	-	TRBV12-5	TRBJ1-2	TGTGCTAGTGGTTTGGTAGTTAGGAGGCTTGCTAACTATGGCTACACCTTC	CASGLVVRRLANYGYTF
-	-	TRBV7-6	TRBJ2-1	TGTGCCAGCAGCTTAGTCCTGGGCCAGAGGTTCTTC	CASSLVLGQRFF
-	-	TRBV6-6	TRBJ2-3	TGTGCCAGCAGTTACGGACGGGGGCGCACAGATACGCAGTATTTT	CASSYGRGRTDTQYF
-	-	TRBV7-2	TRBJ1-1	TGTGCCAGCAGCTTAGGAGGCATGAACACTGAAGCTTTCTTT	CASSLGGMNTEAFF
-	TRBD2	TRBV4-3	TRBJ2-2	TGCGCCAGCAGCCAAGATCGGTACCATAGCGGGACGAACACCGGGGAGCTGTTTTTT	CASSQDRYHSGTNTGELFF
-	TRBD2	TRBV19	TRBJ2-2	TGTGCCAGTAGTATAATGGCGGGAGCCGGGGAGCTGTTTTTT	CASSIMAGAGELFF
-	-	TRBV5-1	TRBJ2-7	TGCGCCAGCAAGCTTGACGGGAGCTACGAGCAGTACTTC	CASKLDGSYEQYF
-	-	TRBV7-2	TRBJ1-2	TGTGCCAGCAGCTTAGATAGCAGGATCGCTAACTATGGCTACACCTTC	CASSLDSRIANYGYTF
-	-	TRBV18	TRBJ2-7	TGTGCCAGCTCACCAAGTCTCACTACCCCCTACGAGCAGTACTTC	CASSPSLTTPYEQYF
-	TRBD1	TRBV9	TRBJ1-5	TGTGCCAGCAGCGTAGGGGAAACATCAGGGGGAGTCTCCCGTGATCAGCCCCAGCATTTT	CASSVGETSGGVSRDQPQHF
-	TRBD2	TRBV10-3	TRBJ2-1	TGTGCCATCAGTGAGGAACTTAGCCGCGGGAGCTACAATGAGCAGTTCTTC	CAISEELSRGSYNEQFF
-	TRBD2	TRBV7-2	TRBJ2-2	TGTGCCAGCAGCTCCCAGGTCCTAGCGGGAGGTACGAACACCGGGGAGCTGTTTTTT	CASSSQVLAGGTNTGELFF
-	-	TRBV5-1	TRBJ1-4	TGCGCCAGCAGCTTGGAGGGATCTGCTAATGAAAAACTGTTTTTT	CASSLEGSANEKLFF
-	-	TRBV14	TRBJ2-5	TGTGCCAGCAGCCAGCTAGGAGGAGAGACCCAGTACTTC	CASSQLGGETQYF
few	-	TRBV2	TRBJ2-2	TGTGCCAGCAGTTACAGGGTTACCTCGAACACCGGGGAGCTGTTTTTT	CASSYRVTSNTGELFF
-	TRBD1	TRBV18	TRBJ1-2	TGTGCCAGCTCACAAACAGGGGACTATGGCTACACCTTC	CASSQTGDYGYTF
-	-	TRBV15	TRBJ1-2	TGTGCCACCAGCAGAGATACCGGTGGCTACACCTTC	CATSRDTGGYTF
-	-	TRBV2	TRBJ1-1	TGTGCCAGCACAGGGAATAATGAAGCTTTCTTT	CASTGNNEAFF
-	TRBD2	TRBV10-3	TRBJ2-1	TGTGCCATCAGGGATACCGGGACTAGCGGAGCCTACAATGAGCAGTTCTTC	CAIRDTGTSGAYNEQFF
-	-	TRBV7-9	TRBJ1-4	TGTGCCAGCGTCGAGGGGAGATCTTCATCTGAAAAACTGTTTTTT	CASVEGRSSSEKLFF
-	TRBD1	TRBV2	TRBJ1-4	TGTGCCAGCAGTGAGAGGACAGGGGGTGGCGAAAAACTGTTTTTT	CASSERTGGGEKLFF
-	-	TRBV19	TRBJ2-5	TGTGCCACAAAGACCACGCCTCAAGAGACCCAGTACTTC	CATKTTPQETQYF
-	TRBD2	TRBV4-1	TRBJ2-6	TGCGCCAGCAGCCAGGCCGGGACTAATGGGGCCAACGTCCTGACTTTC	CASSQAGTNGANVLTF
-	TRBD2	TRBV6-5	TRBJ2-2	TGTGCCAGCAGACCGGGACTAGTTCTCTCCGGGGAGCTGTTTTTT	CASRPGLVLSGELFF